Presented here are 2 T cell receptor beta chains from one specimen sequenced in a study of CDR3 diversity in severe acne. One entry per CDR3 protein, called by TCRdb with MiXCR from the PCR reads. The data show 89,000 or so distinct CDR3 sequences, with 48% seen just once and around a tenth held by the top ten. The sample consisted of blood. Source of these receptors: a male donor in good health, serving as a control.

This chain connects TRBV4-2 to TRBJ2-7; a weak D match, TRBD1 (6 bases). The V end was cut by 4 bases, the J end by 6 bases, with 16 bases between. The length of the CDR3 is 14 residues. The germline gives CDR1 LGHNA, CDR2 YNFKEQ. The CDR3 bases are TGTGCCAGCAGCCGTGGACAGTTACTTCCCGAGCAGTACTTC. This codes for CASSRGQLLPEQYF.

The V and J genes are TRBV7-9 and TRBJ1-1, with 8 nucleotides matching TRBD1. The CDR3 covers 14 residues. CDR1 is SEHNR and CDR2 is FQNEAQ in the germline V gene (reference sequence). V was clipped by 5 bases and J by 8 bases; unmatched bases: 10. The CDR3 DNA is TGTGCCAGCAGCAAACGGACAGGGATAAGAGAAGCTTTCTTT. It yields the protein CASSKRTGIREAFF.